Sequencing of this T cell receptor beta chain was carried out in a study of T cell responses to AZD1222 COVID-19 vaccine. Overall study findings and caveats: Increased Spike-specific TCR breadth and depth were observed after two AZD1222 doses. Along spike, vaccine-associated CD4 TCRs were found throughout, with dominance at 160-218 and 743-854. Donors in the cohort were predominantly white British and more often female, and clonal diversity was possibly underestimated. Nearly half of spike-specific TCRs reportedly target unmutated variant regions.

For this clone: What it binds is not known.

Sequenced by immunoSEQ multiplex PCR; TCRdb stores in-frame clones only, minus some. The sample lists about 140,000 clones, roughly 92% occurring once. This CDR3 is 16 amino acids long. From germline, CDR1 is MDHEN and CDR2 SYDVKM. V shed 5 bases and J shed 0 bases, with 14 bases lying between them. V is TRBV28 and J is TRBJ1-5; possibly TRBD1 for D (6 bases). The receptor was derived from an adult who received the AZD1222 COVID-19 vaccine. This specimen consisted of peripheral blood, obtained 28 days after the second AZD1222 dose. The CDR3 is CASSPPRGYSNQPQHF. CDR3 nucleotide sequence: TGTGCCAGCAGTCCCCCCAGGGGATATAGCAATCAGCCCCAGCATTTT. Full variable domain (outside the CDR3, taken from reference TRBV28 and TRBJ1-5): DVKVTQSSRYLVKRTGEKVFLECVQDMDHENMFWYRQDPGLGLRLIYFSYDVKMKEKGDIPEGYSVSREKKERFSLILESASTNQTSMYLCASSPPRGYSNQPQHFGDGTRLSIL.